Given below is one T cell receptor (beta chain) in context. These data come from a study of blood T cell repertoires in COVID-19. Study-level background: The United States, Italy and Spain supplied acute and convalescent COVID-19 samples. PBMCs, B-cell-depleted T cells, or T cells were the source of the cDNA or gDNA that made up the material.

Profiled with immunoSEQ multiplex PCR; TCRdb holds only in-frame clones, not every one. The sample shows 59,000 or so clones, about nine tenths of them seen only once. Germline V gives CDR1 LGHNA, CDR2 YSLEER. Germline trimming cut 4 bases from V and 7 bases from J; bases unmatched to any gene: 4. This CDR3 has 15 amino acids. Sequencing was performed on peripheral blood. This receptor was identified in a human donor in a cohort sampled during active COVID-19. The V gene is TRBV4-3, the J gene TRBJ2-1; 13 nucleotides agree with TRBD2. The CDR3 reads CASSRGLAGVNEQFF. CDR3 bases: TGCGCCAGCAGCCGTGGACTAGCGGGAGTTAATGAGCAGTTCTTC.